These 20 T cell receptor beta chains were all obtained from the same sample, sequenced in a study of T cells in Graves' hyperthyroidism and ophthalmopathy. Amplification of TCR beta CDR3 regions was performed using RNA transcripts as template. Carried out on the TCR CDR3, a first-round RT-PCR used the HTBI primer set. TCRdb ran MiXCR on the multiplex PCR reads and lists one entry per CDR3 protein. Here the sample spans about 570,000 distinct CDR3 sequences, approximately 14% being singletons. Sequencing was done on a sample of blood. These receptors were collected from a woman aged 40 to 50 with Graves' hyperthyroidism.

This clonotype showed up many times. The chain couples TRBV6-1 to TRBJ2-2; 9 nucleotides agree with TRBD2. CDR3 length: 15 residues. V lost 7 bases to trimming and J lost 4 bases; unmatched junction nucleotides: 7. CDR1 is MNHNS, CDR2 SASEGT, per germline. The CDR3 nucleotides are TGTGCCAGCAAATTTAGCGGGAGCGGCACCGGGGAGCTGTTTTTT. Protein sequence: CASKFSGSGTGELFF.

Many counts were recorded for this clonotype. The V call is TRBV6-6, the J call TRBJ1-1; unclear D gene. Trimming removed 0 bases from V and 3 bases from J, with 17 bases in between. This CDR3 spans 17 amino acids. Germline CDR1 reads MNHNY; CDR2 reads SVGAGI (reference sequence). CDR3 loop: CASSYSSQSAGDTEAFF. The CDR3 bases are TGTGCCAGCAGTTACTCGAGCCAGTCCGCTGGGGACACTGAAGCTTTCTTT.

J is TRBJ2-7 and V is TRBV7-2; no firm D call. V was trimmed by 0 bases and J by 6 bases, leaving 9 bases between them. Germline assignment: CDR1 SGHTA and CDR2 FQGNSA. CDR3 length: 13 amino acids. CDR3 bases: TGTGCCAGCAGCTTAGCGATGTGGGGCGAGCAGTACTTC. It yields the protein CASSLAMWGEQYF.

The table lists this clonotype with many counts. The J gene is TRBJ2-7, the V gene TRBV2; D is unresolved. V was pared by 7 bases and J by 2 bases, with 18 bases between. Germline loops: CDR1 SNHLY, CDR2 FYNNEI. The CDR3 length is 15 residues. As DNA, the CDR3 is TGTGCCAGCACTACCTATCGGACGGCAACCTACGAGCAGTACTTC. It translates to CASTTYRTATYEQYF.

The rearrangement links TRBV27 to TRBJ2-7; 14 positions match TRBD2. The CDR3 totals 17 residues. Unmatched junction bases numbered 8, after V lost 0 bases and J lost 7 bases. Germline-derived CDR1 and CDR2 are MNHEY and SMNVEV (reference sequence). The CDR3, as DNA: TGTGCCAGCAGTTTATCCTACCCGGGACTAGCGGGAGTGGAGCAGTACTTC. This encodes CASSLSYPGLAGVEQYF.

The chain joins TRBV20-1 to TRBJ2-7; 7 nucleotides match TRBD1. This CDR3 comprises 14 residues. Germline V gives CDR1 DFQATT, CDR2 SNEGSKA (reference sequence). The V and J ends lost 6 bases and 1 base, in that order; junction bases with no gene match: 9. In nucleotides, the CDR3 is TGCAGTGCCGTCCAATTGGGACAGTCCTACGAGCAGTACTTC. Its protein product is CSAVQLGQSYEQYF.

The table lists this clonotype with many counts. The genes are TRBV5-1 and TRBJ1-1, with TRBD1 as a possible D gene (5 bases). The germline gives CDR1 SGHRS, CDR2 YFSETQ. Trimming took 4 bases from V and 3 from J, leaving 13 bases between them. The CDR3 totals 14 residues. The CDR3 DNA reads TGCGCCAGCAGCCCAGGGACCAGAGACACTGAAGCTTTCTTT. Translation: CASSPGTRDTEAFF.

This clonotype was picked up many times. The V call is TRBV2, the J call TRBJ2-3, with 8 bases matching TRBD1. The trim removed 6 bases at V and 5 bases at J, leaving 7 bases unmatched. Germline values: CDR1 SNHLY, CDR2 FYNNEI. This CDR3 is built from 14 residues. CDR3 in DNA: TGTGCCAGCAGGCAGGGGGCTGGAGGAGATACGCAGTATTTT. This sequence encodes CASRQGAGGDTQYF.

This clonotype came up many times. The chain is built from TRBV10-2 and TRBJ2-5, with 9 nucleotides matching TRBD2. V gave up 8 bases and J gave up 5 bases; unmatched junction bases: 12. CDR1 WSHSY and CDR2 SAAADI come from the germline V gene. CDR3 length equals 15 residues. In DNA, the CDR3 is TGCGCCAGCCGATTAGCGGGAGCAAGGGGGGAGACCCAGTACTTC. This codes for CASRLAGARGETQYF.

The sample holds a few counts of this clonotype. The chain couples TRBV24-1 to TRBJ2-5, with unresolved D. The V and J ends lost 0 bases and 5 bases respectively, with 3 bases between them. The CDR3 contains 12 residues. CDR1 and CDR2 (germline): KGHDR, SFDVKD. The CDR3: CATSDLRETQYF. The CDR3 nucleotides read TGTGCCACCAGTGATTTGAGGGAGACCCAGTACTTC.

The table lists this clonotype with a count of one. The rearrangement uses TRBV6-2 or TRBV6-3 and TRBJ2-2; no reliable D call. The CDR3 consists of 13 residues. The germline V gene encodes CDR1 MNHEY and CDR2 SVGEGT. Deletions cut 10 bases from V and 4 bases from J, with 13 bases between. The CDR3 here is CATYPTVTGELFF. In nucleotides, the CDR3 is TGTGCCACCTACCCGACGGTCACCGGGGAGCTGTTTTTT.

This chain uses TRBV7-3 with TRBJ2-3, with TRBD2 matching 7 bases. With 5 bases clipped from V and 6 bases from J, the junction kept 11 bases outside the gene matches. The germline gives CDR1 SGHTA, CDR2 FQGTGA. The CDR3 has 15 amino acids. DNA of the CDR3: TGTGCCAGCAGCCAAAACGCGGGAGCGAGGGATACGCAGTATTTT. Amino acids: CASSQNAGARDTQYF.

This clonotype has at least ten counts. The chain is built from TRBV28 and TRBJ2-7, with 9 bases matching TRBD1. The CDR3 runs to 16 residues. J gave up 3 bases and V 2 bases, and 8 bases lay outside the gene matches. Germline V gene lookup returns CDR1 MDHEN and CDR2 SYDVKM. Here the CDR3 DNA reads TGTGCCAGCAGTTTAAGGGGTCCGGGACAGGGCTACGAGCAGTACTTC. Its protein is CASSLRGPGQGYEQYF. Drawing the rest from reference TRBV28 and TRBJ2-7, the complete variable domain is DVKVTQSSRYLVKRTGEKVFLECVQDMDHENMFWYRQDPGLGLRLIYFSYDVKMKEKGDIPEGYSVSREKKERFSLILESASTNQTSMYLCASSLRGPGQGYEQYFGPGTRLTVT.

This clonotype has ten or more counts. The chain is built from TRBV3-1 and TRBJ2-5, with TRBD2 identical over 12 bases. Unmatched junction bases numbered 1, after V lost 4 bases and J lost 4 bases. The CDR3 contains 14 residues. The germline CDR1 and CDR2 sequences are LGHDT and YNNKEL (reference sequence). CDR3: CASSPTSGRETQYF. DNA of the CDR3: TGTGCCAGCAGCCCGACTAGCGGGAGAGAGACCCAGTACTTC.

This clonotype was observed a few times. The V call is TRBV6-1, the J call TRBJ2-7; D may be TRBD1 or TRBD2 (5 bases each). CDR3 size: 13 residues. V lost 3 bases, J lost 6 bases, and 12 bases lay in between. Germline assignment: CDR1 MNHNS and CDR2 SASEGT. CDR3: CASSDPGRGEQYF. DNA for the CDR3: TGTGCCAGCAGTGACCCAGGGAGAGGCGAGCAGTACTTC.

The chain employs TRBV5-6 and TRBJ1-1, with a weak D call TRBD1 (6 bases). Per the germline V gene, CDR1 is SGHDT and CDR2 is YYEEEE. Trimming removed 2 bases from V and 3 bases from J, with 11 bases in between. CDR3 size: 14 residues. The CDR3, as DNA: TGTGCCAGCAGCTTCAGGGGCGAGTACACTGAAGCTTTCTTT. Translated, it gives CASSFRGEYTEAFF. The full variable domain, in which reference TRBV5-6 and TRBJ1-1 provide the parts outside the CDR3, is DAGVTQSPTHLIKTRGQQVTLRCSPKSGHDTVSWYQQALGQGPQFIFQYYEEEERQRGNFPDRFSGHQFPNYSSELNVNALLLGDSALYLCASSFRGEYTEAFFGQGTRLTVV.

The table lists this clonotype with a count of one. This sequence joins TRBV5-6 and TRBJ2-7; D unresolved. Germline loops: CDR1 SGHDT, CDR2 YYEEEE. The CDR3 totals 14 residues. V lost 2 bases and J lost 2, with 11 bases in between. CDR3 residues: CASSLLWVPYEQYF. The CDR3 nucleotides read TGTGCCAGCAGCTTATTATGGGTCCCCTACGAGCAGTACTTC.

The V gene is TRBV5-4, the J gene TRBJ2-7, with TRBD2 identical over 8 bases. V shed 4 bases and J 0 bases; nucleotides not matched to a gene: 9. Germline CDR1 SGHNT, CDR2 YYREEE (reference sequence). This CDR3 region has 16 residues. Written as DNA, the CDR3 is TGTGCCAGCAGCGAAAGGATAGCGGGGAACTCCTACGAGCAGTACTTC. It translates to CASSERIAGNSYEQYF.

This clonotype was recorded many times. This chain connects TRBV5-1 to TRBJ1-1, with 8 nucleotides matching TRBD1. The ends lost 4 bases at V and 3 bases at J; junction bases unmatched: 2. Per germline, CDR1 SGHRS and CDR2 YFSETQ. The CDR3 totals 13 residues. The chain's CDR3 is CASSVDRDTEAFF. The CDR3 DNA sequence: TGCGCCAGCAGCGTGGACAGGGACACTGAAGCTTTCTTT. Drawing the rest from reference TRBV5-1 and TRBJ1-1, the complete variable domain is KAGVTQTPRYLIKTRGQQVTLSCSPISGHRSVSWYQQTPGQGLQFLFEYFSETQRNKGNFPGRFSGRQFSNSRSEMNVSTLELGDSALYLCASSVDRDTEAFFGQGTRLTVV.

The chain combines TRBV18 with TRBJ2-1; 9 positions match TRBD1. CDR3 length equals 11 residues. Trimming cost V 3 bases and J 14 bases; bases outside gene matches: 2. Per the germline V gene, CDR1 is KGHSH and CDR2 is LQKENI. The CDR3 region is CASSPGQGKFF. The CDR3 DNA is TGTGCCAGCTCACCGGGACAGGGCAAGTTCTTC.